This T cell receptor beta chain comes out of a study of blood T cell repertoires in COVID-19. The germline V gene has CDR1 LGHNA and CDR2 YSLEER. V was clipped by 4 bases and J by 7 bases, with 16 bases between them. The CDR3 is 14 amino acids. The protocol was immunoSEQ multiplex PCR, while the TCRdb copy is restricted to in-frame clones and leaves out a portion. The sample has around 250,000 clones, approximately 81% seen once. This chain joins TRBV4-3 and TRBJ1-2; tentatively, D is TRBD1 (6 bases). The sequencing input was PBMCs or T cells enriched from blood (not recorded which). This TCR was recovered from a woman aged 45-65 years who had been exposed to COVID-19. The CDR3 nucleotides read TGCGCCAGCAGCCGACTCGCACAGGGATCTGGCTACACCTTC. Translating it yields CASSRLAQGSGYTF.